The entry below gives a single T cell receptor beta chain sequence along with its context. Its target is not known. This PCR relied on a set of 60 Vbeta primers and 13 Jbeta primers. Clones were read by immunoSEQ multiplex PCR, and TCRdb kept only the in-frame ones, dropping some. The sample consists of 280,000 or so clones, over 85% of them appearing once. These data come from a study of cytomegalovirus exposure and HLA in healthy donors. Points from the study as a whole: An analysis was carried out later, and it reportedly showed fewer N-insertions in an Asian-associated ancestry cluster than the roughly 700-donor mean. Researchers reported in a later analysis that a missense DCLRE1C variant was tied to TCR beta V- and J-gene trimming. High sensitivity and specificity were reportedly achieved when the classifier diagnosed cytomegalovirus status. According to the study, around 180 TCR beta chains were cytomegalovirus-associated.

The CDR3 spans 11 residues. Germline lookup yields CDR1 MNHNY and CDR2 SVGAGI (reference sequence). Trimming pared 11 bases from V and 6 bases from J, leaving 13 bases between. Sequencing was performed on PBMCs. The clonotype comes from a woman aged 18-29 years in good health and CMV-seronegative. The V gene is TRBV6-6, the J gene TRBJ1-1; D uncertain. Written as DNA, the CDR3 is TGTGCCGGCGGGGAGGCCGCTGAAGCTTTCTTT. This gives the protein CAGGEAAEAFF.